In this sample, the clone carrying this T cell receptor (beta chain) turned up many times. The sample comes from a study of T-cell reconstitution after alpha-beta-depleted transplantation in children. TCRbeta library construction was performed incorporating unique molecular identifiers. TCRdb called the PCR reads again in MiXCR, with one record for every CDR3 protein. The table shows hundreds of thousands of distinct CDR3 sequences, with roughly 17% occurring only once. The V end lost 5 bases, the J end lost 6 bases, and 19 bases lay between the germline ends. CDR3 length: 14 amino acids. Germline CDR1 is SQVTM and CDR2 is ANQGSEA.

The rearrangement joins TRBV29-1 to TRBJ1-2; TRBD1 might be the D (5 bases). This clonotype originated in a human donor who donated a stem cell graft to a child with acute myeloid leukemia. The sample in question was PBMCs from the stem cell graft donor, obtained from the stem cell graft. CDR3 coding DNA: TGCAGCGTTTGGCGGGGTGGGGGAATGGATGGCTACACCTTC. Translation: CSVWRGGGMDGYTF.